This T cell receptor beta chain was captured in a study of blood T cells in healthy people across ages. Study-level findings and limits: There were more naive CD4+ cells and higher diversity in long-lived donors than in aged donors.

Using a J-beta primer mix together with a sample-barcoded 5' primer, a second PCR was run for 7 to 11 cycles. TCRdb redid the calling of the 5' RACE reads with MiXCR, one entry per CDR3 protein. The data contain hundreds of thousands of distinct CDR3 sequences, around 36% of them singletons. This CDR3 spans 16 amino acids. The V and J ends lost 7 bases and 0 bases respectively, with 13 bases between them. The table lists this clonotype with a few counts. Its cognate antigen is unknown. The sequenced sample consisted of blood. The clonotype comes from a man in his late teens or twenties in good health. The V and J genes are TRBV12-3 or TRBV12-4 and TRBJ1-6; no clear D. DNA for the CDR3: TGTGCCAGCACCCCACGGTGGGACTCCTATAATTCACCCCTCCACTTT. Translated, it gives CASTPRWDSYNSPLHF.